This entry lists 5 T cell receptor beta chains sequenced from one sample in a study of CXCR3-negative and CXCR3-positive naive CD8 T cells. General study findings and limits: When CXCR3-positive naive cells were set against CXCR3-negative naive cells, the former had more hydrophobic TRB CDR3s.

No cognate antigen is known for these TCRs. All TRB cDNA libraries came from 5' RACE performed with UMI labels. TCRdb re-called the 5' RACE reads; one entry per CDR3 protein, DNA not given. This table holds approximately 90,000 distinct CDR3 sequences. The sequenced sample consisted of naive CXCR3+ CD8+ T cells from blood. Subset: CD45RO-CCR7+CD27+CD95- naive CD8+ T cells expressing CXCR3 (TNR3+). These receptors came from a human donor in good health. Some clones in this sample may be carry-over from other donors' samples.

This chain connects TRBV28 to TRBJ2-7; TCRdb's D call, TRBD1, is unchecked because there is no DNA. CDR3 length: 15 residues. Germline V gives CDR1 MDHEN, CDR2 SYDVKM. The CDR3 sequence is CASSPLRGLIYEQYF.

The chain couples TRBV5-1 to TRBJ2-7. Germline V CDR1 and CDR2: SGHRS, YFSETQ. The CDR3 has 11 amino acids. CDR3 loop: CASSFQDEQYF. The variable domain in full, with the rest retrieved from reference TRBV5-1 and TRBJ2-7, is KAGVTQTPRYLIKTRGQQVTLSCSPISGHRSVSWYQQTPGQGLQFLFEYFSETQRNKGNFPGRFSGRQFSNSRSEMNVSTLELGDSALYLCASSFQDEQYFGPGTRLTVT.

The V gene is TRBV14, the J gene TRBJ2-2; TCRdb outputs TRBD2, but without DNA this stays unchecked. Germline CDR1 SGHDN, CDR2 FVKESK. This CDR3 has 16 residues. CDR3 protein: CASSPWAAGFPGELFF.

CDR3 residues: CASSFIAGDPYEQYF. The chain has TRBV27 and TRBJ2-7; TCRdb calls TRBD2, which cannot be checked without DNA. Germline V lookup: CDR1 MNHEY, CDR2 SMNVEV (reference sequence). CDR3 length: 15 residues.

J is TRBJ1-1 and V is TRBV6-2 or TRBV6-3; the D call of TRBD1 rests on TCRdb alone, since no DNA is present to check it. This CDR3 is built from 15 residues. Germline assignment: CDR1 MNHEY and CDR2 SVGEGT. CDR3 sequence: CASSPGQRINTEAFF.